Listed below are T cell receptor beta chains from one sample, sequenced in a study of tumor and adjacent non-tumor tissue in lung cancer. TCRdb independently ran MiXCR on the multiplex PCR reads; one entry per CDR3 protein. Here the sample spans approximately 150,000 distinct CDR3 sequences, approximately 66% being singletons. The sequenced sample consisted of lung tumor tissue. Receptor source: a man in his 60s with small cell lung cancer. Each CDR3 is given with its conserved first and last residue. A D gene is named only where the DNA matches it firmly. The size of a clone is reported for some rows only, either as once, few or many, or as a class for expanded clones.

clone_size j_call v_call d_call cdr3_nt cdr3_aa
. TRBJ2-5 TRBV5-4 . TGTGCCAGCAGGGCACGGGGAGCACTCCAAGAGACCCAGTACTTC CASRARGALQETQYF
. TRBJ2-7 TRBV11-1 TRBD1 TGTGCCAGTAGCCTGACAGGGGGCTCCTACGAGCAGTACTTC CASSLTGGSYEQYF
. TRBJ2-2 TRBV11-1 . TGTGCCAGCAGCTTACGGCCGGCGGGGGAGCTGTTTTTT CASSLRPAGELFF
few TRBJ2-2 TRBV4-1 . TGCGCCAGCAGCCAAGAGGCCCCCGCCGGGGAGCTGTTTTTT CASSQEAPAGELFF
. TRBJ2-7 TRBV20-1 . TGCAGTGCTAGAAACGGAGAGGCAGATTCATACGAGCAGTACTTC CSARNGEADSYEQYF
. TRBJ2-1 TRBV11-2 . TGTGCCAGCAGGTTAGGCCTGGGAATCGAGCAGTTCTTC CASRLGLGIEQFF
. TRBJ1-2 TRBV29-1 . TGCAGCATTGTCGTTGGACAACAAAACTATGACTATACCTTC CSIVVGQQNYDYTF
. TRBJ2-1 TRBV11-2 TRBD1 TGTGCCAGCAGCTGGGACAGCTACAATGAGCAGCTCTTC CASSWDSYNEQLF
. TRBJ2-3 TRBV4-1 . TGCGCCAGCAGCCAAGTTGGGGCGCAGCTCACAGATACGCAGTATTTT CASSQVGAQLTDTQYF
. TRBJ2-3 TRBV5-1 TRBD2 TGCGCCAGCAGCTTGGGACTAGCTAGCACATATACGCAGTATTTT CASSLGLASTYTQYF
. TRBJ2-1 TRBV10-3 TRBD2 TGTGCCATCAGTCCTCAAAGTGGGAGGGAATACAATGAGCAGTTCTTC CAISPQSGREYNEQFF
many TRBJ2-1 TRBV12-3/TRBV12-4 . TGTGCCAGCAGTTTAGGGGCAGGGTACTACAATGAGCAGTTCTTC CASSLGAGYYNEQFF
. TRBJ1-2 TRBV11-1 . TGTGCCAACAGCAGGGACAACTTCTATGCCTACACCTTC CANSRDNFYAYTF
few TRBJ1-2 TRBV14 . TGTGCCAGCAGCCCCGCGGACTATGGCTACACCTTC CASSPADYGYTF
many TRBJ2-5 TRBV11-3 TRBD2 TGTGCCAGCAGCTGGGGACTAGCGGGAGTTGGGCCAGAGACCCAGTACTTC CASSWGLAGVGPETQYF
. TRBJ2-1 TRBV6-5 TRBD1 TGTGCCAGCAGTCGACAGGGGTACAATGAGCAGTTCTTC CASSRQGYNEQFF
few TRBJ2-3 TRBV5-4 . TGTGCCAGCAGCTTGGACGGGGCTCTTGGAGATACGCAGTATTTT CASSLDGALGDTQYF
few TRBJ1-1 TRBV20-1 TRBD1 TGCAGTGCTTCGACAGGGGGCAACCCTGAAGCTTTCTTT CSASTGGNPEAFF
few TRBJ1-2 TRBV28 . TGTGCCAGCGGGGGCAGCCGCCGTGGCTACACCTTC CASGGSRRGYTF
. TRBJ2-7 TRBV20-1 . TGCAGTGATCGGGGGGCTGAATACGAGCAATACTTC CSDRGAEYEQYF
many TRBJ1-1 TRBV6-5 . TGTGCCAGCAGTTTCAAACAGGTGAACACTGAAGCTTTCTTT CASSFKQVNTEAFF
. TRBJ2-4 TRBV28 . TGTGCCAGCAGTTCACCGGGGGTGGTCATTCAGTACTTC CASSSPGVVIQYF
. TRBJ1-2 TRBV29-1 . TGCAACATTGTTAGGGGCTGGGTCTACTTC CNIVRGWVYF
few TRBJ1-1 TRBV6-1 . TGTGCCAGCAGTTCGCAAGCTTGGGACTCCTTAGCTTTCTTT CASSSQAWDSLAFF
. TRBJ2-7 TRBV7-9 . TGTGTCAGTAGCCCCGGCCCTCCCTACGAGCAGAACTTC CVSSPGPPYEQNF
. TRBJ2-5 TRBV5-1 . TGCGCCAGCAGCTTAAGTATGTATGGTCAAGAGACCCAGTACTTC CASSLSMYGQETQYF
. TRBJ2-3 TRBV5-1 TRBD2 TGCGCCAGCAGCTTGGCCTCGACTAGCGGGACCCTAGGAGGCACAGATACGCAGTATTTT CASSLASTSGTLGGTDTQYF
. TRBJ2-3 TRBV11-3 . TGTGCCAGCAACTCCGACGGCGGGCTTCCCACATATACACAGTATTTT CASNSDGGLPTYTQYF
. TRBJ2-1 TRBV20-1 TRBD2 TGCAATGCTACGGAACTAGCGGGCCTATACAATGAGCAGTTCTTC CNATELAGLYNEQFF
. TRBJ1-6 TRBV28 . TGTGCCAGCAGACTCCGGGAGAGGCATTCACCCCTCCACTTT CASRLRERHSPLHF
. TRBJ2-6 TRBV11-2 . TGTGCCAGCTGCTCATTCGGGGCGAGCTCTGGGGCCAACGTCCTGACTTTC CASCSFGASSGANVLTF
. TRBJ2-3 TRBV29-1 . TGCAGCGAGGAAGCAGATACGCAGTATTTT CSEEADTQYF
once TRBJ1-4 TRBV6-6 . TGTGCCAGCAGTTACGAGGGGTCAACTAATGAAAAACTGTTTTTT CASSYEGSTNEKLFF